The sequence of this TCR beta chain was determined in a study of blood T cell repertoires in COVID-19 (dated by TCRdb to about 2020). Describing the broader study: Samples covering the acute and convalescent phases of COVID-19 were provided by collaborators in the United States, Italy and Spain. The material from the prospective study consisted of cDNA or gDNA derived from T cells, B-cell-depleted T cells, or PBMCs. The dataset comprised deeply sampled blood TCRbeta repertoires from subjects exposed to, actively infected with, or recovered from COVID-19. The repertoires were made available in a free public database intended to serve as a resource for research on the immune response to SARS-CoV-2. The samples were drawn from two sources: the first 160 participants of the ongoing ImmuneRACE study, and 1,000 to 1,500 subjects contributed by 6 global collaborators. Sample metadata almost always included a de-identified subject ID, COVID-19 status, age in years and sex. Where HLA class I and class II types were available, the types were taken from metadata supplied by the sample provider, not from assay-based typing. Summary of the overall study and its limitations: The quantity of clinical and demographic metadata differed by source and by participant and was supplied without curation.

For CDR1 and CDR2, the germline V gene (reference sequence) lists GTSNPN and SVGIG. The germline V and J ends show losses of 3 bases and 5 bases respectively, and no gene match explains 19 bases of the junction. The CDR3 starts with the cysteine, ends with the phenylalanine, and has 18 residues. Only the CDR3 part of the read is kept: 54 bases, read in frame from the first base. Whole blood was collected in K2EDTA tubes by collaborating institutions according to the institutions' own protocols. For TCRbeta analysis, collaborator samples were shipped as frozen whole blood, as isolated PBMCs, or as DNA extracted from either sample type. TCRbeta CDR3 regions were amplified from genomic DNA using the immunoSEQ Assay, a bias-controlled multiplex PCR. The source study handled its data this way. Within the assay, amplification of reference gene primers was used to estimate how many nucleated cells each sample contained. Sequence reads were collapsed and filtered to measure the absolute abundance of every unique TCRbeta CDR3 rearrangement. For each sample, productive Simpson clonality was calculated by taking the square root of Simpson's diversity index across productive rearrangements. TCRdb retrieved this table from immuneACCESS and kept in-frame rearrangements only. Not all clones are present; in checked studies, unresolved V genes account for under half, and no reason is known for the remainder. Clonal size and the V and J genes are those of that table, whereas D and trimming came from the DNA. The sample has roughly 49,000 clones on record, roughly 91% of them singletons. The top ten hold 6% to 7% of the sample.

Comments on this clone: Its antigen specificity is not known. No quality values exist for individual bases; no much larger clone is one base distant.

The sequenced sample was peripheral blood. This sequence uses TRBV30 and TRBJ2-1; 7 central bases correspond to TRBD2. The receptor was isolated from a man aged 45-60 years with active COVID-19. The bases read TGTGCCTGGAGGGAAAGGAGGGGTCCGGGACTACGGAACAATGAGCAGTTCTTC. This translates into CAWRERRGPGLRNNEQFF.